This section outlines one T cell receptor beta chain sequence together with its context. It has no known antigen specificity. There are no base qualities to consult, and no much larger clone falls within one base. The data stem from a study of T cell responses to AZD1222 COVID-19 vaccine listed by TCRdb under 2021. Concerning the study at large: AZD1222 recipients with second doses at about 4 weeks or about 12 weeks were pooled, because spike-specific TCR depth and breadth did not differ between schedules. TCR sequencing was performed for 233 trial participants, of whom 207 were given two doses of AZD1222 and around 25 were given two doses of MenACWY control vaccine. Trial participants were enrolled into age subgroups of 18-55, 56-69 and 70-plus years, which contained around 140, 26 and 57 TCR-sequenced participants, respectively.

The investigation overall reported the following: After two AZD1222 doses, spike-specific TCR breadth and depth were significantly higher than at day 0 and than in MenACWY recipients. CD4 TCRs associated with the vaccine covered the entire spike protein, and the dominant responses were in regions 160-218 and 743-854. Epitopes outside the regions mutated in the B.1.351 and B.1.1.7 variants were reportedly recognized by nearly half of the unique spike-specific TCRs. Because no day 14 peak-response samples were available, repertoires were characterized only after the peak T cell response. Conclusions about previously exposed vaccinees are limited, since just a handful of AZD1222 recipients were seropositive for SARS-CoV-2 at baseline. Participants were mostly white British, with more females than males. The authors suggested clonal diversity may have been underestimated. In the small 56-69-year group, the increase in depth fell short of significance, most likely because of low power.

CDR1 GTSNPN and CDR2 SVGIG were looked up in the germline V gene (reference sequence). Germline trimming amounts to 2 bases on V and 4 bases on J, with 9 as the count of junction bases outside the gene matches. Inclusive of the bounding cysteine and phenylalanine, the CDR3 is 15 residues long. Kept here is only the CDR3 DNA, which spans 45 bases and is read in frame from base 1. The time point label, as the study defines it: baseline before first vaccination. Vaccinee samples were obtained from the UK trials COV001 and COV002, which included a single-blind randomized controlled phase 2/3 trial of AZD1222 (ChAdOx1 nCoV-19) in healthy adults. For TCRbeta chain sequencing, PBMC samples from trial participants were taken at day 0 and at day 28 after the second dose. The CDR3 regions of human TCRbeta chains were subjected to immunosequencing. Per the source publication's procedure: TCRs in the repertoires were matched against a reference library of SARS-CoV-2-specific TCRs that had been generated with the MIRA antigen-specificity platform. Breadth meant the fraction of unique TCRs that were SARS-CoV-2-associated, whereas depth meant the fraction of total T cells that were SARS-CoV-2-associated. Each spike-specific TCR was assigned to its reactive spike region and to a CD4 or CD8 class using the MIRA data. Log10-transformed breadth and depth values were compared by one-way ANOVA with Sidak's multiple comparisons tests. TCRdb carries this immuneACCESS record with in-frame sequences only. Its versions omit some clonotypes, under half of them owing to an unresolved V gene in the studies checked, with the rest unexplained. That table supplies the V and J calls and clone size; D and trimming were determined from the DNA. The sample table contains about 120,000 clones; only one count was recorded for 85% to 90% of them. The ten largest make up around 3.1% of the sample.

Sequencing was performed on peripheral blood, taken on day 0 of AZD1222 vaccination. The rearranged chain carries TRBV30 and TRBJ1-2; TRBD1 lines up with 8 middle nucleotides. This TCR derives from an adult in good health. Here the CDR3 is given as CAWSTRQGIVYGYTF. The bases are TGTGCCTGGAGTACCCGACAGGGGATCGTCTATGGCTACACCTTC.